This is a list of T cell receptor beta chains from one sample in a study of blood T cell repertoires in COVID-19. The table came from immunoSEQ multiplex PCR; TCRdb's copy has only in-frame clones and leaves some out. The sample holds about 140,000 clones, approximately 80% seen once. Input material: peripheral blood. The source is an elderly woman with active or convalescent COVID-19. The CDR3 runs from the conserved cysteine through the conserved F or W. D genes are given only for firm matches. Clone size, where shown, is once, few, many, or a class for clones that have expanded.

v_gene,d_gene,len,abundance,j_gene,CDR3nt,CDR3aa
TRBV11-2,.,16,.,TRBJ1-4,TGTGCCAGCAGCTTCGGTATCAATACAGCTAATGAAAAACTGTTTTTT,CASSFGINTANEKLFF
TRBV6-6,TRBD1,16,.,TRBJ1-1,TGTGCCAGCAGTTACCCGAGGACAGGCCCGAACACTGAAGCTTTCTTT,CASSYPRTGPNTEAFF
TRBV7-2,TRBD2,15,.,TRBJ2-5,TGTGCCAGCAGCTATAGCGGGGGCCGTGAAGAGACCCAGTACTTC,CASSYSGGREETQYF
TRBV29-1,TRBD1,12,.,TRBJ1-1,TGCAGCGTTCGACAGGGAAGAAATGAAGCTTTCTTT,CSVRQGRNEAFF
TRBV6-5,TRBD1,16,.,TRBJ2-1,TGTGCCAGCAGTTTAACGACAGGGTCCTCCTACAATGAGCAGTTCTTC,CASSLTTGSSYNEQFF
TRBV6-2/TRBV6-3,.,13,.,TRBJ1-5,TGTGCCAGCAGTTCAGGGCCCAATCAGCCCCAGCATTTT,CASSSGPNQPQHF
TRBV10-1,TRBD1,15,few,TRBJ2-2,TGCGCCAGCAGCCGGGGACAGGGGGTCACCGGGGAGCTGTTTTTT,CASSRGQGVTGELFF
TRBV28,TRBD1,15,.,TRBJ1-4,TGTGCCAGCAGTCCACTACAGGGGGGGAATGAAAAACTGTTTTTT,CASSPLQGGNEKLFF
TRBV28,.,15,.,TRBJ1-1,TGTGCCAGCAGTTTTTGGCCAGCCCGAACGAGGGAAGCTTTCTTT,CASSFWPARTREAFF
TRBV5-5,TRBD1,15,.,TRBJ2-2,TGTGCCAGCAGAGCGGGACAGGGGTTGGTCGGGGAGCTGTTTTTT,CASRAGQGLVGELFF
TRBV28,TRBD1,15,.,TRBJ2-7,TGTGCCAGCAAAAACCCGGGACAGGGCCCCTACGAGCAGTACTTC,CASKNPGQGPYEQYF
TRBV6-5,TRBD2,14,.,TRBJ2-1,TGTGCCAGCAGCGCGACGGGACTAGCGTTTGAGCAGTTCTTC,CASSATGLAFEQFF
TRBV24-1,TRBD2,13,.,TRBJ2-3,TGTGCCACCAGAGAAGCGGGACTGAATACGCAGTATTTT,CATREAGLNTQYF
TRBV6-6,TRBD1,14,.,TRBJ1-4,TGTGCCAGCAGTAAACAGGGGGATAATGAAAAACTGTTTTTT,CASSKQGDNEKLFF
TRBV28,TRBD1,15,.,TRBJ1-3,TGTGCCAGCAGTGAGACAGGGTTCTCTGGAAACACCATATATTTT,CASSETGFSGNTIYF
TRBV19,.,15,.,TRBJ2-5,TGTGCCAGTAGTTATGGGGGCCCAAACCAAGAGACCCAGTACTTC,CASSYGGPNQETQYF
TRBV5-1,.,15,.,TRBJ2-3,TGCGCCAGCAGCTCGGTTACGGGGGGCACAGATACGCAGTATTTT,CASSSVTGGTDTQYF
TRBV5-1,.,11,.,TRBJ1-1,TGCGCCAGCAGCTCTGACACTGAAGCTTTCTTT,CASSSDTEAFF
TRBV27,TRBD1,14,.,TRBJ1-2,TGTGCCAGCAGAGAAGGCAGGGGGAGCTATGGCTACACCTTC,CASREGRGSYGYTF
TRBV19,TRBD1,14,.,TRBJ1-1,TGTGCCAGTAGTCCCCGACAGGGTAACACTGAAGCTTTCTTT,CASSPRQGNTEAFF
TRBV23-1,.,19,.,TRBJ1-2,TGCGCCAGCAGTCAATTTAGGGTTCCGAATTCGGCGGGCACCTATGGCTACACCTTC,CASSQFRVPNSAGTYGYTF
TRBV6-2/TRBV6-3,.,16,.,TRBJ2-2,TGTGCCAGCAGTTACTCGATTAACCAGGGGACCGGGGAGCTGTTTTTT,CASSYSINQGTGELFF
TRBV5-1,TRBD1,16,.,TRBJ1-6,TGCGCCAGCAGCTTGTCGGGACAGAACTATAATTCACCCCTCCACTTT,CASSLSGQNYNSPLHF
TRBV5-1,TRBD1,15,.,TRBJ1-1,TGCGCCAGCAGCCCTACGGGGACAGAGAACACTGAAGCTTTCTTT,CASSPTGTENTEAFF
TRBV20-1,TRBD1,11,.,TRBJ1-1,TGCAGTGCTCTTCAGGGGGAGAAAGCTTTCTTT,CSALQGEKAFF
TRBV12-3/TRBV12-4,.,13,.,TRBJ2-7,TGTGCCAGCAGTTTAAGGGGGACGGCCGAGCAGTACTTC,CASSLRGTAEQYF
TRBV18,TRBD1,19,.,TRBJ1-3,TGTGCCAGCTCACCATTCGTGGACAGGGTCACGTCCTCTGGAAACACCATATATTTT,CASSPFVDRVTSSGNTIYF
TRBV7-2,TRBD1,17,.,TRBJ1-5,TGTGCCAGCAGCTTAGTGGTCGGGGACAGGGGGAGGCAGCCCCAGCATTTT,CASSLVVGDRGRQPQHF
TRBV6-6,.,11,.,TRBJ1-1,TGTGCCAGCATCCAGGACACTGAAGCTTTCTTT,CASIQDTEAFF
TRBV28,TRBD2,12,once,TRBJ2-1,TGTGCCAGCAGTTCGATAGCGGGGGAGCAGTTCTTC,CASSSIAGEQFF
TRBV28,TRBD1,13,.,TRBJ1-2,TGTGCCAGCAGAGAGACAGGGGCTGATGGCTACACCTTC,CASRETGADGYTF
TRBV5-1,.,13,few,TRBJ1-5,TGCGCCAGCAGCCTCGAGGCGAATCAGCCCCAGCATTTT,CASSLEANQPQHF
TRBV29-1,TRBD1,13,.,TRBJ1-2,TGCAGCGCACCGGGACAGGGATTTGGTGGCTACACCTTC,CSAPGQGFGGYTF
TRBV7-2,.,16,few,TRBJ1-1,TGTGCCAGCAGCTCGGCGAGGCCCCGGGGAAAGACTGAAGCTTTCTTT,CASSSARPRGKTEAFF
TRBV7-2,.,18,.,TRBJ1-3,TGTGCCAGCAGCTTTGAAAGGCCGGGACTTTTGGCTGGAAACACCATATATTTT,CASSFERPGLLAGNTIYF
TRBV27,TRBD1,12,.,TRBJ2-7,TGTGCCAGCAGTAGACAGGGCAACGAGCAGTACTTC,CASSRQGNEQYF
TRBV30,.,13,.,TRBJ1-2,TGTGCCTGGAGTGTACAGGCCAACTATGGCTACACCTTC,CAWSVQANYGYTF
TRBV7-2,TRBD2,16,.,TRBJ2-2,TGTGCCAGCAGCTTCGGGACTAGCGGGGGAACCGGGGAGCTGTTTTTT,CASSFGTSGGTGELFF
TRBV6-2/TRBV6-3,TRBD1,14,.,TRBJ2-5,TGTGCCAGCAGTTACGGGGGACAGGGTCTGACCCAGTACTTC,CASSYGGQGLTQYF
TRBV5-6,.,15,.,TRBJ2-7,TGTGCCAGCAGCTTGTATACAGGCCCCCCCTACGAGCAGTACTTC,CASSLYTGPPYEQYF
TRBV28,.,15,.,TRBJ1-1,TGTGCCAGCCCTGGGTATGGGCCGAGTGGCACTGAAGCTTTCTTT,CASPGYGPSGTEAFF
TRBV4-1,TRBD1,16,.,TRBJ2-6,TGCGCCAGCAGCCAGACAGGGAGCTCTGGGGCCAACGTCCTGACTTTC,CASSQTGSSGANVLTF
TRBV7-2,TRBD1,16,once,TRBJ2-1,TGTGCCAGCAGCTTATGGGGGACAGGGTCCAACAATGAGCAGTTCTTC,CASSLWGTGSNNEQFF
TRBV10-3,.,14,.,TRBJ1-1,TGTGCCATCGGACGGGGGGGGGACGAGACTGAAGCTTTCTTT,CAIGRGGDETEAFF
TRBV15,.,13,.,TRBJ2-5,TGTGCCACCAGCAGAGTTCGCGGGGAGACCCAGTACTTC,CATSRVRGETQYF
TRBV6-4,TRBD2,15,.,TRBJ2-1,TGTGCCAGCAGTGTCCTCGCGGGGGGGCCCAATGAGCAGTTCTTC,CASSVLAGGPNEQFF
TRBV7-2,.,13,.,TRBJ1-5,TGTGCCAGCAGTCAGGGTAACAATCAGCCCCAGCATTTT,CASSQGNNQPQHF
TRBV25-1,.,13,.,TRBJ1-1,TGTGCCAGCAGCCTTCAGGGAGGGACTGAAGCTTTCTTT,CASSLQGGTEAFF
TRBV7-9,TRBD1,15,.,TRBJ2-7,TGTGCCAGCAGCAGCGACAGGGTTTGGGTCTACGAGCAGTACTTC,CASSSDRVWVYEQYF